This T cell receptor beta chain was profiled in a study of breast tumors, draining lymph nodes, adjacent tissues. V gave up 6 bases and J gave up 5 bases; unmatched junction bases: 8. CDR3 length: 15 residues. Germline values: CDR1 WNHNN, CDR2 SYGVQD (reference sequence). TCRdb called the multiplex PCR reads again in MiXCR, with one record for every CDR3 protein. The data show approximately 230,000 distinct CDR3 sequences, around 35% seen once. Breast cancer patients provided tissue from their axillary draining lymph nodes. The gene calls are TRBV10-1 and TRBJ2-3; 10 bases map to TRBD2. Sequencing was performed on axillary lymph node tissue. The clonotype originates from a female donor with breast cancer. Some clones in this sample may be carry-over from other donors' samples. CDR3 bases: TGCGCCAGCAGCGGCGTAGCGGGAGGTCTAGATACGCAGTATTTT. Protein sequence: CASSGVAGGLDTQYF.